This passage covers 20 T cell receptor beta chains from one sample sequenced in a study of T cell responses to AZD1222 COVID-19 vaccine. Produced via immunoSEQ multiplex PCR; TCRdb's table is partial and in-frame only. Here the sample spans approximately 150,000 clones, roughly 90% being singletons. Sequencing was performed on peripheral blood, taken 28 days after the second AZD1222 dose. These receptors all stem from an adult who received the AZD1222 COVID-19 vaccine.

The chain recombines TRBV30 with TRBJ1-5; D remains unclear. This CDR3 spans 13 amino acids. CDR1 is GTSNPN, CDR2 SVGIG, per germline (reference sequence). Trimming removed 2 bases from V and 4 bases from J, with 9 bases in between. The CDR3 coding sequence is TGTGCCTGGAGTCTCGCGGAAAATCAGCCCCAGCATTTT. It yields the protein CAWSLAENQPQHF.

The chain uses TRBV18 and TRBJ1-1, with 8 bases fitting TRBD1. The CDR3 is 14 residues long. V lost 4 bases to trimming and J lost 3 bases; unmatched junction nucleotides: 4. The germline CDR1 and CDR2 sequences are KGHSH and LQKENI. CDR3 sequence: CASSRTGGDTEAFF. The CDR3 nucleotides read TGTGCCAGCTCACGAACAGGGGGGGACACTGAAGCTTTCTTT.

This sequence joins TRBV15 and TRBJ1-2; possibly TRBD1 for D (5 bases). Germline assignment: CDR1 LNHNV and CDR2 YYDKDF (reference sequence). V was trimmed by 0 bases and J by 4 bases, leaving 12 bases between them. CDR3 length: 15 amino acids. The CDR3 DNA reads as TGTGCCACCAGCAGAGAGTCTCAGGGTTTCTATGGCTACACCTTC. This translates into CATSRESQGFYGYTF.

The CDR3 DNA is TGTGCCAGCATTAGAGTGACAGGAACTAATGAAAAACTGTTTTTT. Protein sequence: CASIRVTGTNEKLFF. The chain joins TRBV2 to TRBJ1-4, with TRBD1 as a possible D gene (6 bases). Germline values: CDR1 SNHLY, CDR2 FYNNEI. The V end lost 7 bases, the J end lost 1 base, and 13 bases lay between the germline ends. The CDR3 sequence is 15 residues long.

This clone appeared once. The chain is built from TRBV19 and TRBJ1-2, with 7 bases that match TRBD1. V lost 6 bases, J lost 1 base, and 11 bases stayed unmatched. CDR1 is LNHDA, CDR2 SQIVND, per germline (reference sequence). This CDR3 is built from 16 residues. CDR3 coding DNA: TGTGCCAGTAGCAGGGACAGACCGCCTTTTAACTATGGCTACACCTTC. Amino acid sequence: CASSRDRPPFNYGYTF. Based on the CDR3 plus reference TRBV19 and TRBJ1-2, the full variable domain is DGGITQSPKYLFRKEGQNVTLSCEQNLNHDAMYWYRQDPGQGLRLIYYSQIVNDFQKGDIAEGYSVSREKKESFPLTVTSAQKNPTAFYLCASSRDRPPFNYGYTFGSGTRLTVV.

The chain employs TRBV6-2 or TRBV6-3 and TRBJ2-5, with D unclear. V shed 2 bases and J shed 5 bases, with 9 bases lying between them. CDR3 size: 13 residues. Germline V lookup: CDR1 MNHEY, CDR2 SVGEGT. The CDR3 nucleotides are TGTGCCAGCAGTTACGGAGACGGTGAGACCCAGTACTTC. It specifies CASSYGDGETQYF.

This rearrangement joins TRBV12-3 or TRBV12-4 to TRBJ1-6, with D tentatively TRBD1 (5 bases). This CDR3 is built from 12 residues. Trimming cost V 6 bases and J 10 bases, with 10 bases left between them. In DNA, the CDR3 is TGTGCCAGCAGCCCCGACAGATCACCCCTCCACTTT. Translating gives CASSPDRSPLHF.

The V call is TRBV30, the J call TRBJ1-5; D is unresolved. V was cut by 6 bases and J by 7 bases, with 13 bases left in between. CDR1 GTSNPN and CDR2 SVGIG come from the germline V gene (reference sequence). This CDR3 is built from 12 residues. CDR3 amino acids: CACKGGQQPQHF. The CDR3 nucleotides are TGTGCCTGCAAAGGAGGGCAACAGCCCCAGCATTTT.

CDR3 region: CASSPHPGTGPYGYTF. The DNA of the CDR3 is TGTGCCAGCAGTCCTCATCCCGGGACAGGCCCCTATGGCTACACCTTC. This chain joins TRBV27 and TRBJ1-2, with 8 bases lining up with TRBD1. This CDR3 region has 16 residues. In germline, CDR1 is MNHEY, CDR2 SMNVEV (reference sequence). The ends lost 5 bases at V and 4 bases at J; junction bases unmatched: 12.

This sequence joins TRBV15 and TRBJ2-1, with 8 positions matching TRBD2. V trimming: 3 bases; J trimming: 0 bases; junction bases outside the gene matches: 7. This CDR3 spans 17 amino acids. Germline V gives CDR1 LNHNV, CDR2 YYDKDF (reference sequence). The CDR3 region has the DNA TGTGCCACCAGCAGTCGGCTAGCGGGCCTCTCCTACAATGAGCAGTTCTTC. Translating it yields CATSSRLAGLSYNEQFF.

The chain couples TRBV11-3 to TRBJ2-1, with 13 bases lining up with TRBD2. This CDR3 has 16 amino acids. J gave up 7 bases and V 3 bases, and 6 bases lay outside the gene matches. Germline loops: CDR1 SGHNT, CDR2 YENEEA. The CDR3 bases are TGTGCCAGCAGCTTGGGGCGGACTAGCGGGAGTAATGAGCAGTTCTTC. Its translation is CASSLGRTSGSNEQFF.

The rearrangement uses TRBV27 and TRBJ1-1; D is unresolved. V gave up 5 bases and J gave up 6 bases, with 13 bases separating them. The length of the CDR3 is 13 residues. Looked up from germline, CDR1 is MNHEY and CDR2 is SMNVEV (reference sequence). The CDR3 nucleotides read TGTGCCAGCAGTGAATCAGGTTATTCTGAAGCTTTCTTT. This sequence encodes CASSESGYSEAFF.

CDR3 sequence (DNA): TGTGCCAGCAGCCAAGATATAGGGTCTAGCGGAACCCGAAATGAGCAGTTCTTC. This codes for CASSQDIGSSGTRNEQFF. This chain connects TRBV4-2 to TRBJ2-1; 7 bases map to TRBD2. The germline V gene has CDR1 LGHNA and CDR2 YNFKEQ. This CDR3 is built from 18 residues. With V trimmed by 0 bases and J by 7 bases, 15 bases remained unmatched.

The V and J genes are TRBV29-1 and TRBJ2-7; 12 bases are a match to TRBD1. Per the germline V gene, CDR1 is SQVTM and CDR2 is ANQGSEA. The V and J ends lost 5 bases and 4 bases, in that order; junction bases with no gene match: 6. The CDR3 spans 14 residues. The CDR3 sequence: CSVLGTGGIYEQYF. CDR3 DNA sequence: TGCAGCGTTCTGGGGACAGGGGGCATTTACGAGCAGTACTTC.

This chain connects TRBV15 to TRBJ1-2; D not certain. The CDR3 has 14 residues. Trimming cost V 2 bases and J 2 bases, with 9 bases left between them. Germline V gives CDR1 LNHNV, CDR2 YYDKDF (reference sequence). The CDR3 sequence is CATSRPGFNYGYTF. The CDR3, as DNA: TGTGCCACCAGCAGACCGGGATTCAACTATGGCTACACCTTC.

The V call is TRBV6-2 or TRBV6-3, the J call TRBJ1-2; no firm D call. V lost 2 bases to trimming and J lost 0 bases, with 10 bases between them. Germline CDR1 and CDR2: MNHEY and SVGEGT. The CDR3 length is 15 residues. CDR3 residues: CASSYHGESNYGYTF. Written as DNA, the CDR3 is TGTGCCAGCAGTTACCATGGGGAATCTAACTATGGCTACACCTTC.

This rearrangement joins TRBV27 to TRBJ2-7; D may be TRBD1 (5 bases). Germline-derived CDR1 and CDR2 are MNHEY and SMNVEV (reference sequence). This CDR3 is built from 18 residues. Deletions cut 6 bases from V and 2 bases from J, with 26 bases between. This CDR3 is CASSPHARVRGPTYEQYF. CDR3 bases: TGTGCCAGCAGCCCACACGCTCGGGTAAGGGGTCCAACCTACGAGCAGTACTTC.

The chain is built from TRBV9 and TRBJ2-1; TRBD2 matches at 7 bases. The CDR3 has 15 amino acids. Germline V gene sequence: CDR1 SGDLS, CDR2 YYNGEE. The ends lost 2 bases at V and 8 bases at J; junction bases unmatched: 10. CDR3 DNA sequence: TGTGCCAGCAGCGTGCGGGAGCGGTCTTGGGATGAGCAGTTCTTC. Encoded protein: CASSVRERSWDEQFF.

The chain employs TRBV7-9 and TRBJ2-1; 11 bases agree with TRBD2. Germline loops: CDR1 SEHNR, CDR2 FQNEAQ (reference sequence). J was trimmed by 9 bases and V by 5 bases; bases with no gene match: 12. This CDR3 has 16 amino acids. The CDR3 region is CASSVTTSGKGSEQFF. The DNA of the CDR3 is TGTGCCAGCAGCGTCACGACTAGCGGGAAAGGGAGTGAGCAGTTCTTC.

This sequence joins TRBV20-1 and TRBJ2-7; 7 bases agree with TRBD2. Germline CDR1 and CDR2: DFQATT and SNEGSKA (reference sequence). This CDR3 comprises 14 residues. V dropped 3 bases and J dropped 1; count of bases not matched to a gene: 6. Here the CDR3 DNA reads TGCAGTGCTAGTCGTGCTAGCGGTTCCTACGAGCAGTACTTC. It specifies CSASRASGSYEQYF.